This T cell receptor (beta chain) is from a study of OX40 agonist ivuxolimab in advanced cancers. At the level of the study: The dose-escalation group included hepatocellular carcinoma, melanoma, renal cell carcinoma and head and neck cancer. Study-wide results and caveats: In the expanded peripheral T cells, antigen specificity was never determined. CD8+ T cells were the subset that, on average, had more expanded clones than CD4+.

Points on this clone: Its target is not known. This sample includes further DNA sequences coding for the same CDR3.

Generated by immunoSEQ multiplex PCR, the TCRdb table keeps only in-frame clones and is missing some. The repertoire consists of about 33,000 clones, with roughly 84% occurring once and the leading ten covering around a fifth. There are 14 residues in the CDR3. V shed 5 bases and J 4 bases; nucleotides not matched to a gene: 7. Germline values: CDR1 LNHDA, CDR2 SQIVND (reference sequence). The sample consisted of CD4+ or CD8+ T cells sorted from blood, taken in a trial of the OX40 agonist ivuxolimab. The chain recombines TRBV19 with TRBJ2-7; TRBD1 agrees at 8 bases. The TCR comes from an adult with an advanced solid tumor such as melanoma, head and neck, liver or kidney cancer. In nucleotides, the CDR3 is TGTGCCAGTAGTTCCGGGACAGGTGGTTACGAGCAGTACTTC. Amino acid sequence: CASSSGTGGYEQYF. Using reference TRBV19 and TRBJ2-7 for the parts outside the CDR3, the full variable domain is DGGITQSPKYLFRKEGQNVTLSCEQNLNHDAMYWYRQDPGQGLRLIYYSQIVNDFQKGDIAEGYSVSREKKESFPLTVTSAQKNPTAFYLCASSSGTGGYEQYFGPGTRLTVT.